This T cell receptor (beta chain) was sequenced for a study of CXCR3 chemokines and chemotherapy response in bladder cancer (dated by TCRdb to between 2021 and 2024). Describing the broader study: Whether chemotherapy response in human bladder cancer was predicted by intratumoral CXCR3 chemokine system activity was examined in the study.

This clonotype is medium-sized (0.01 to 0.1%) in its sample. The antigen it recognizes is unknown. Per-base quality was not reported, and no clone a single base away is much larger than it. Receptors were amplified or captured by PCR. This sample was sequenced with an Illumina HiSeq 2500. The public reads were reprocessed in TCRdb via fastp at Q25 and MiXCR, keeping in-frame beta chains. When rows share a CDR3 protein, they turn into one entry using the most common DNA and genes. The sample table contains about 2,000 distinct CDR3 sequences; only one count was recorded for approximately 15% of them. The ten largest make up around a third of the sample. The specimen was obtained from a patient whose treatment included neoadjuvant chemotherapy. The origin of this receptor is a human donor with bladder cancer that responded to neoadjuvant chemotherapy.

Read as DNA, the sequence is TGTGCCAGCAGTACCCGACCGGGCGGGGACTATGGCTACACCTTC. The encoded protein is CASSTRPGGDYGYTF. The receptor chain draws on TRBV6-6 and TRBJ1-2; a confident D gene designation cannot be given. There are 15 amino acids in the CDR3, from cysteine to phenylalanine inclusive. The entry retains the CDR3 DNA only, 45 bases that are in frame from base 1. Relative to germline, V is 5 bases shorter and J is 3 bases shorter, with 16 bases between their ends. CDR1 MNHNY and CDR2 SVGAGI were looked up in the germline V gene (reference sequence).